This entry lists 24 T cell receptor beta chains sequenced from one sample in a study of shared clonotypes between healthy human individuals. Sequencing was performed with immunoSEQ multiplex PCR; in TCRdb, only in-frame clones are kept and a portion is missing. This repertoire shows about 1.9 million clones, roughly 95% found once; its top ten account for approximately 1.7%. CD45RO negativity and positive selection for CCR7 defined naive CD8 cells, a population that excluded terminally differentiated effector memory CD45RA+ cells. Sequenced material: naive CD8+ T cells from PBMCs. The receptor source for this set is a man younger than 30 in good health. Some clones in this sample may be carry-over from other donors' samples.

The V call is TRBV7-9, the J call TRBJ1-4; D might be TRBD1 (5 bases). From germline, CDR1 is SEHNR and CDR2 FQNEAQ (reference sequence). The CDR3 extends over 13 amino acids. Between the trimmed V and J ends, which lost 8 bases and 7 bases, there was a span of 14 bases. This CDR3 reads CASAMGTVEKLFF. The CDR3 DNA sequence: TGTGCCAGCGCGATGGGGACGGTTGAAAAACTGTTTTTT.

Note on this clone: Other DNA sequences of this sample code for an identical CDR3. The CDR3 region is CASSLKLAGVTDTQYF. For the CDR3, the DNA is TGTGCCAGCAGCTTAAAACTAGCGGGAGTAACAGATACGCAGTATTTT. This chain uses TRBV7-8 with TRBJ2-3; TRBD2 matches 11 bases. The V and J ends lost 2 bases and 3 bases, in that order; junction bases with no gene match: 4. CDR3 length: 16 residues. The germline V gene encodes CDR1 SGHVS and CDR2 FQNEAQ.

V and J are TRBV5-6 and TRBJ1-1; D is undetermined. The CDR3 covers 15 residues. V lost 0 bases to trimming and J lost 0 bases, with 9 bases between them. In germline, CDR1 is SGHDT, CDR2 YYEEEE. The CDR3 sequence: CASSLDRVLNTEAFF. The CDR3 DNA sequence: TGTGCCAGCAGCTTGGATCGGGTATTGAACACTGAAGCTTTCTTT.

This rearrangement joins TRBV9 to TRBJ2-7; 12 nucleotides align to TRBD2. The CDR3 runs 16 residues. CDR1 is SGDLS and CDR2 is YYNGEE in the germline V gene. V was pared by 3 bases and J by 6 bases, with 10 bases of the junction left unmatched. The CDR3 here is CASSAPLAGGPTEQYF. In nucleotides, the CDR3 is TGTGCCAGCAGCGCCCCCCTAGCGGGAGGGCCGACCGAGCAGTACTTC.

This clone was seen once. The chain couples TRBV28 to TRBJ2-7; D is ambiguous. The CDR3 is made up of 13 amino acids. Germline V CDR1 and CDR2: MDHEN, SYDVKM. The germline V and J ends were trimmed by 7 bases and 4 bases, with 14 bases remaining between them. The CDR3 loop reads CASKGRQNYEQYF. In nucleotides, the CDR3 is TGTGCCAGCAAGGGTCGACAAAATTACGAGCAGTACTTC.

The CDR3 DNA follows: TGTGCCAGCAGCTCGGGACATCGTGACAATGAGCAGTTCTTC. Protein: CASSSGHRDNEQFF. This rearrangement joins TRBV7-9 to TRBJ2-1, with D maybe TRBD1 (6 bases). The V end lost 4 bases, the J end lost 5 bases, and 12 bases lay between the germline ends. The V gene's germline CDR1 is SEHNR and CDR2 FQNEAQ (reference sequence). This CDR3 comprises 14 residues.

The chain links TRBV15 to TRBJ2-4; D perhaps matches TRBD2 (6 bases). Trimming stripped 8 bases from V and 6 bases from J, with 11 bases between. CDR1 is LNHNV, CDR2 YYDKDF, per germline (reference sequence). The CDR3 runs to 12 residues. The CDR3 sequence is CATLGGRNIQYF. The DNA for the CDR3 is TGTGCCACCCTTGGGGGGAGAAACATTCAGTACTTC.

This clone was picked up one time. The rearrangement uses TRBV6-6 and TRBJ1-5, with TRBD1 matching 10 bases. Germline V gene data show CDR1 as MNHNY and CDR2 as SVGAGI (reference sequence). This CDR3 spans 15 amino acids. Trimming at V came to 6 bases and at J to 8 bases, leaving 10 bases not matched to a gene. The DNA of the CDR3 is TGTGCCAGCAGCTCGGCGACAGGGGGCTATGAGCCCCAGCATTTT. Encoded protein: CASSSATGGYEPQHF.

The chain couples TRBV4-1 to TRBJ2-5, with TRBD1 identical over 7 bases. This CDR3 is built from 16 residues. V was clipped by 4 bases and J by 2 bases; unmatched bases: 10. CDR1 and CDR2 from the germline V gene are MGHRA and YSYEKL. CDR3 residues: CASSPQSDRVQETQYF. The DNA for the CDR3 is TGCGCCAGCAGCCCACAATCCGACAGGGTGCAAGAGACCCAGTACTTC.

The chain uses TRBV7-8 and TRBJ1-5; D not certain. Germline-derived CDR1 and CDR2 are SGHVS and FQNEAQ. The CDR3 contains 16 residues. V dropped 5 bases and J dropped 2 bases, with 16 bases sitting between them. The CDR3 region is CASSPAGSVGNQPQHF. The CDR3 nucleotides are TGTGCCAGCAGCCCCGCGGGGAGCGTAGGCAATCAGCCCCAGCATTTT.

The rearrangement links TRBV11-2 to TRBJ2-7; either TRBD1 or TRBD2 may supply D (6 bases each). Trimming shortened V by 0 bases and J by 3 bases, and 15 bases separated the two germline ends. Germline CDR1 is SGHAT and CDR2 is FQNNGV. There are 16 residues in the CDR3. Written as DNA, the CDR3 is TGTGCCAGCAGCTTAGATAACAGGGACTCAAGCTACGAGCAGTACTTC. Protein: CASSLDNRDSSYEQYF.

V and J are TRBV19 and TRBJ2-3; 9 nucleotides align to TRBD2. The CDR3 has 16 amino acids. The V segment lost 5 bases and the J segment 2 bases; nucleotides outside the gene matches: 8. Germline V gives CDR1 LNHDA, CDR2 SQIVND (reference sequence). In nucleotides, the CDR3 is TGTGCCAGTAGTTTGAGCGGGAGGCCCCTCACAGATACGCAGTATTTT. Protein: CASSLSGRPLTDTQYF.

The chain joins TRBV2 to TRBJ2-3; D remains ambiguous. CDR3 size: 13 residues. Germline V gene lookup returns CDR1 SNHLY and CDR2 FYNNEI. V lost 11 bases, J lost 6 bases, and 18 bases lay in between. In nucleotides, the CDR3 is TGTGCCCTGGACGGCGACCCCGGTGATACGCAGTATTTT. Its protein product is CALDGDPGDTQYF.

The chain links TRBV29-1 to TRBJ2-7; no clear D. The CDR3 is 14 residues long. Trimming cost V 4 bases and J 3 bases, with 16 bases left between them. Germline-derived CDR1 and CDR2 are SQVTM and ANQGSEA. CDR3 region: CSVGGDGGIYEQYF. DNA of the CDR3: TGCAGCGTTGGAGGCGACGGCGGAATCTACGAGCAGTACTTC.

The chain joins TRBV27 to TRBJ1-5; 8 bases line up with TRBD1. Germline V CDR1 and CDR2: MNHEY, SMNVEV (reference sequence). V was pared by 6 bases and J by 6 bases, with 7 bases of the junction left unmatched. The CDR3 runs to 14 residues. CDR3 in DNA: TGTGCCAGCAGACCCCAGGGGGCGCGTCAGCCCCAGCATTTT. It translates to CASRPQGARQPQHF.

J is TRBJ2-1 and V is TRBV10-2; 11 positions agree with TRBD2. In germline, CDR1 is WSHSY, CDR2 SAAADI. J was trimmed by 8 bases and V by 5 bases; bases with no gene match: 11. This CDR3 is built from 16 residues. The CDR3 DNA sequence: TGCGCCAGCAGTCCCACGCCGGGACTAGCGGTCGATGAGCAGTTCTTC. Translation: CASSPTPGLAVDEQFF.

The chain links TRBV6-5 to TRBJ1-1; 8 nucleotides line up with TRBD1. V lost 6 bases, J lost 5 bases, and 8 bases stayed unmatched. The germline V gene has CDR1 MNHEY and CDR2 SVGAGI. This CDR3 is built from 14 residues. The CDR3 DNA reads TGTGCCAGCAGCCCAGGGGGCGCGTTGACTGAAGCTTTCTTT. It codes for CASSPGGALTEAFF.

V usage is TRBV11-2 and J usage is TRBJ1-1; the match to TRBD1 covers 8 bases. Trimming removed 7 bases from V and 1 base from J; junction bases left unmatched: 8. The germline gives CDR1 SGHAT, CDR2 FQNNGV. The CDR3 covers 15 residues. The CDR3 DNA follows: TGTGCCAGCACCCAGCCGGACAGGGCGAACACTGAAGCTTTCTTT. Protein sequence: CASTQPDRANTEAFF.

The chain uses TRBV27 and TRBJ2-7; no definite D call. Trimming took off 5 bases at V and 1 base at J, with 12 bases between the two ends. The CDR3 has 14 amino acids. From germline, CDR1 is MNHEY and CDR2 SMNVEV (reference sequence). CDR3 sequence: CASSPHWGSYEQYF. DNA of the CDR3: TGTGCCAGCAGTCCGCACTGGGGTTCCTACGAGCAGTACTTC.

V gene TRBV5-4 combines with J gene TRBJ1-1; 7 nucleotides line up with TRBD1. There are 14 residues in the CDR3. With 3 bases clipped from V and 0 bases from J, the junction kept 2 bases outside the gene matches. Germline CDR1 reads SGHNT; CDR2 reads YYREEE (reference sequence). CDR3 sequence: CASSSRGMNTEAFF. In DNA form, the CDR3 reads TGTGCCAGCAGCTCCAGGGGGATGAACACTGAAGCTTTCTTT.

The J gene is TRBJ2-1, the V gene TRBV9; D remains ambiguous. The V end lost 0 bases, the J end lost 4 bases, and 8 bases lay between the germline ends. Looked up from germline, CDR1 is SGDLS and CDR2 is YYNGEE. CDR3 size: 14 residues. The CDR3 nucleotides are TGTGCCAGCAGCGTAGGGCCCGGTTACAATGAGCAGTTCTTC. Encoded protein: CASSVGPGYNEQFF.

J is TRBJ1-1 and V is TRBV19; 12 bases align to TRBD1. Per germline, CDR1 LNHDA and CDR2 SQIVND (reference sequence). The CDR3 extends over 17 amino acids. V lost 5 bases to trimming and J lost 3 bases; unmatched junction nucleotides: 10. CDR3 region: CASSVRDRGRRDTEAFF. DNA for the CDR3: TGTGCCAGTAGTGTCCGGGACAGGGGGCGAAGGGACACTGAAGCTTTCTTT.

The chain couples TRBV13 to TRBJ2-1; TRBD2 is a possible D gene (5 bases). The CDR3 loop spans 14 amino acids. Germline V CDR1 and CDR2: PRHDT, FYEKMQ (reference sequence). V dropped 6 bases and J dropped 5 bases, with 14 bases sitting between them. DNA for the CDR3: TGTGCCAGCAGTCCCAGACTGAGGGACAATGAGCAGTTCTTC. Amino acid sequence: CASSPRLRDNEQFF.

The chain recombines TRBV7-9 with TRBJ2-5, with D perhaps matching TRBD2 (6 bases). The better agreement between TRBJ2-7 and the DNA end casts doubt on the J call. The CDR3 runs to 15 residues. Germline V lookup: CDR1 SEHNR, CDR2 FQNEAQ (reference sequence). The CDR3 DNA reads TGTGCCAGCAGCCCCGGGTCGGGGAGGTCCTACGAGCAGTACTTC. This encodes CASSPGSGRSYEQYF.